The text below deals with one T cell receptor beta chain. The antigen remains unidentified. This sample is drawn from a study of graft-versus-host responses after intestinal transplantation. Across the study: All recipients got anti-thymocyte globulin induction, then tacrolimus and steroids for around three years. Findings of the study overall: Recipient marrow contained GvH clones, some of which appeared first in ileum or blood. Peak levels of circulating GvH clones tracked with early post-transplant HvG declines. Those patients showing graft-donor T cell macrochimerism displayed high graft-versus-host to host-versus-graft clonal ratios in allografts.

Only in-frame clones appear in the TCRdb table, and some are missing; sequencing was by immunoSEQ multiplex PCR. The data hold around 100,000 clones, with roughly nine tenths observed a single time. Sequencing was performed on unstimulated CD4+ T cells sorted from spleen or lymph node cells, taken before transplant. The clonotype comes from a human donor who was the organ donor for an intestinal transplant.

In DNA form, the CDR3 reads TGCGCCAGCAGCGGGGGACTAGCAGGAGAGACCCAGTACTTC. This codes for CASSGGLAGETQYF. The chain joins TRBV5-1 to TRBJ2-5; TRBD2 matches 9 bases. The junction had 5 bases not matched to a gene; V was cut back by 4 bases and J by 4 bases. CDR1 and CDR2 from the germline V gene are SGHRS and YFSETQ. The CDR3 runs to 14 residues.